The present entry profiles one T cell receptor (beta chain) with its context. This sample was included in a study of shared clonotypes between healthy human individuals. Study details: There were three CD4 naive, three CD4 memory, two CD8 naive and one CD8 memory plates per donor.

V shed 9 bases and J shed 1 base, with 6 bases lying between them. This CDR3 has 11 residues. The germline V gene has CDR1 LNHDA and CDR2 SQIVND (reference sequence). CD45RA+ naive and CD45RA-negative memory subsets were separated from CD4+ cells. Repertoires were generated with immunoSEQ multiplex PCR, while TCRdb's copy carries only in-frame clones and drops some. The table includes over a million clones, approximately 80% detected once. This chain connects TRBV19 to TRBJ1-1; no definite D call. The receptor was isolated from a man aged 18 to 30 in good health. Some clones in this sample may be carry-over from other donors' samples. Sequencing was done on a sample of memory CD4+ T cells from PBMCs. Subset reported: CD45RA-negative fraction. CDR3 DNA sequence: TGTGCCAGCCTGAGGAACACTGAAGCTTTCTTT. Translated, it gives CASLRNTEAFF.